In its sample, the clone carrying this T cell receptor beta chain was seen once. As yet, its antigen is unknown. Germline-derived CDR1 and CDR2 are MDHEN and SYDVKM. The V and J ends lost 8 bases and 4 bases respectively, with 17 bases between them. CDR3 length equals 14 residues. This entry is derived from a study of shared clonotypes between healthy human individuals. Study-wide results and limits: All-four-donor shared clonotypes had higher generation probabilities than non-shared clonotypes did. For naive CD4 cells, approximately 5% of clonotypes were shared across a handful of donors.

Both subsets, CD45RA+ naive and CD45RA-negative memory, were split from the CD4+ cells. Assay used: immunoSEQ multiplex PCR; TCRdb lists only in-frame clones, some missing. The table shows a few million clones, with approximately 95% occurring only once. This sequence joins TRBV28 and TRBJ2-5, with D tentatively TRBD2 (5 bases). Sequencing used naive CD4+ T cells from PBMCs. Subset defined: CD45RA+ positively selected. The sequence derives from a young man in good health. Some clones in this sample may be carry-over from other donors' samples. Here the CDR3 DNA reads TGTGCCAGCTGCCGGCCGGGGTATCTAGAGACCCAGTACTTC. It translates to CASCRPGYLETQYF.